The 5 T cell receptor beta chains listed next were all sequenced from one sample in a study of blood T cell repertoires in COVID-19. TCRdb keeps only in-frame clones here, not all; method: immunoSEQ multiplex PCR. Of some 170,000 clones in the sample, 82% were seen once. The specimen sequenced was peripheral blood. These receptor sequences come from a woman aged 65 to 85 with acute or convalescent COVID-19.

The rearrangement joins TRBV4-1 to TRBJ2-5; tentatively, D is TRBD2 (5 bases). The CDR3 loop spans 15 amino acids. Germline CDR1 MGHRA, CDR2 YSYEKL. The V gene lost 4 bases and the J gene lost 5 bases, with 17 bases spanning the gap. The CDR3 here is CASSPSPASYETQYF. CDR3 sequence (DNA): TGCGCCAGCAGCCCCTCTCCGGCTAGCTATGAGACCCAGTACTTC.

DNA of the CDR3: TGTGCCAGCAGCCCACGGACAGGGGGAACAGATACGCAGTATTTT. Translated, it gives CASSPRTGGTDTQYF. The chain carries TRBV4-2 and TRBJ2-3; 10 bases are shared with TRBD1. The CDR3 length is 15 residues. Trimming cost V 4 bases and J 3 bases; bases outside gene matches: 4. Germline values: CDR1 LGHNA, CDR2 YNFKEQ.

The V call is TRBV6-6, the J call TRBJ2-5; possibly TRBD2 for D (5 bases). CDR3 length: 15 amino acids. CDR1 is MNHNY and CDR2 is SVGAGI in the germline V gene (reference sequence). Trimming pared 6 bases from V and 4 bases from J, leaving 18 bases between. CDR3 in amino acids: CASRSSGPEPETQYF. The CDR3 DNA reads TGTGCCAGCAGGTCCAGCGGCCCTGAGCCAGAGACCCAGTACTTC.

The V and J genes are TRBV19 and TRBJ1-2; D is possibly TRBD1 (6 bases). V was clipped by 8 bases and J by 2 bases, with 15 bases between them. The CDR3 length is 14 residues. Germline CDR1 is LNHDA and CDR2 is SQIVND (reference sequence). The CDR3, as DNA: TGTGCCAGTCTCCCTACAGGGATGAACTATGGCTACACCTTC. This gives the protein CASLPTGMNYGYTF.

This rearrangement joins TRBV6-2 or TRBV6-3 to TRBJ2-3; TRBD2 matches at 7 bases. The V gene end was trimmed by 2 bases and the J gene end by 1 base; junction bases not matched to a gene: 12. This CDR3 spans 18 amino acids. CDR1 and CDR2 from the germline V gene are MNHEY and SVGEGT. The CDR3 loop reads CASSYPLGAGSGTDTQYF. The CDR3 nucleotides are TGTGCCAGCAGTTACCCGCTAGGAGCGGGAAGTGGCACAGATACGCAGTATTTT.